These 15 T cell receptor beta chains came from one sample sequenced in a study of OX40 agonist ivuxolimab in advanced cancers. Here immunoSEQ multiplex PCR was the method, and the copy in TCRdb shows in-frame clones only, minus some. The data hold approximately 40,000 clones, with 75% to 85% observed a single time. The starting material was CD4+ or CD8+ T cells sorted from blood, obtained in a trial of the OX40 agonist ivuxolimab. These receptors all stem from an adult with an advanced solid tumor such as melanoma, head and neck, liver or kidney cancer.

The rearrangement joins TRBV29-1 to TRBJ2-5; D is unresolved. CDR3 length equals 12 residues. Trimming took off 3 bases at V and 2 bases at J, with 7 bases between the two ends. Looked up from germline, CDR1 is SQVTM and CDR2 is ANQGSEA. This chain's CDR3 is CSVEVTQETQYF. CDR3 DNA: TGCAGCGTTGAGGTGACTCAAGAGACCCAGTACTTC.

The chain couples TRBV4-3 to TRBJ2-7; maybe TRBD1 (5 bases). The CDR3 is made up of 14 amino acids. In germline, CDR1 is LGHNA, CDR2 YSLEER. V was pared by 5 bases and J by 0 bases, with 11 bases between. Written as DNA, the CDR3 is TGCGCCAGCAGCACAGGCCGAAGCTCCTACGAGCAGTACTTC. Its protein is CASSTGRSSYEQYF.

This CDR3 is CASSLARDRGTGGYTF. The CDR3 nucleotides read TGTGCCAGCAGCTTAGCCCGGGACAGGGGAACGGGTGGCTACACCTTC. This chain connects TRBV7-2 to TRBJ1-2; the match to TRBD1 covers 10 bases. Germline lookup yields CDR1 SGHTA and CDR2 FQGNSA. V was clipped by 0 bases and J by 7 bases; unmatched bases: 8. The CDR3 loop spans 16 amino acids.

The genes are TRBV7-2 and TRBJ2-7; D gene unclear. Germline CDR1 reads SGHTA; CDR2 reads FQGNSA. This CDR3 is built from 13 residues. V was cut by 1 base and J by 6 bases, with 10 bases left in between. The chain's CDR3 is CASSLDGRSEQYF. The CDR3 region has the DNA TGTGCCAGCAGCTTAGACGGCCGGTCCGAGCAGTACTTC.

This rearrangement joins TRBV6-1 to TRBJ2-1; 12 bases align to TRBD2. CDR1 MNHNS and CDR2 SASEGT come from the germline V gene. CDR3 length equals 15 residues. V dropped 11 bases and J dropped 4; count of bases not matched to a gene: 9. For the CDR3, the DNA is TGTGCCGGTAGCGCACTAGCGGGAGGTTACAATGAGCAGTTCTTC. Amino acids: CAGSALAGGYNEQFF.

The J gene is TRBJ1-1, the V gene TRBV7-2; the D is unclear. This CDR3 has 14 amino acids. CDR1 and CDR2 from the germline V gene are SGHTA and FQGNSA. Between the trimmed V and J ends, which lost 3 bases and 2 bases, there was a span of 10 bases. The CDR3 region is CASSLGGINTEAFF. The CDR3 bases are TGTGCCAGCAGCTTGGGAGGGATCAACACTGAAGCTTTCTTT.

This chain links TRBV5-4 with TRBJ2-5; D is ambiguous. The CDR3 runs to 13 residues. Trimming cost V 6 bases and J 5 bases, with 14 bases left between them. CDR1 and CDR2 (germline): SGHNT, YYREEE (reference sequence). CDR3 DNA sequence: TGTGCCAGCAAGTTTCCGGGCTCCGAGACCCAGTACTTC. Translation gives CASKFPGSETQYF.

This rearrangement joins TRBV19 to TRBJ2-2, with D unclear. Per the germline V gene, CDR1 is LNHDA and CDR2 is SQIVND (reference sequence). The CDR3 length is 15 residues. V shed 4 bases and J shed 6 bases, with 15 bases lying between them. CDR3 sequence (DNA): TGTGCCAGTAGTAGGGTTAATCGGGCGGCCGGGGAGCTGTTTTTT. Translation: CASSRVNRAAGELFF.

This clone was recorded once. V is TRBV7-2 and J is TRBJ1-2; the D gene is possibly TRBD1 (5 bases). The germline gives CDR1 SGHTA, CDR2 FQGNSA. This CDR3 spans 12 amino acids. V lost 5 bases and J 8 bases, leaving 12 bases between the germline ends. The CDR3 DNA is TGTGCCAGCAGCCCGGGGCCCAAGGGCTACACCTTC. Amino acid sequence: CASSPGPKGYTF.

J is TRBJ2-7 and V is TRBV30; D not resolved. The CDR3 length is 12 residues. Germline V gives CDR1 GTSNPN, CDR2 SVGIG (reference sequence). The V and J ends lost 3 bases and 0 bases respectively, with 6 bases between them. The CDR3: CAWRASSYEQYF. The CDR3 DNA reads as TGTGCCTGGAGGGCCAGCTCCTACGAGCAGTACTTC.

The chain recombines TRBV2 with TRBJ2-6; TRBD1 is a possible D gene (6 bases). V lost 8 bases and J 2 bases, leaving 13 bases between the germline ends. The CDR3 extends over 15 amino acids. Germline lookup yields CDR1 SNHLY and CDR2 FYNNEI. CDR3 in DNA: TGTGCCAGCGTTTCAGGGGTAGCTGGGGCCAACGTCCTGACTTTC. As protein: CASVSGVAGANVLTF.

The gene calls are TRBV27 and TRBJ2-4; perhaps D is TRBD1 or TRBD2 (6 bases each). The CDR3 sequence is 15 residues long. The germline CDR1 and CDR2 sequences are MNHEY and SMNVEV (reference sequence). V lost 8 bases and J lost 2, with 16 bases in between. The chain's CDR3 is CASHRGGTSKNIQYF. CDR3 bases: TGTGCCAGCCACCGAGGAGGGACATCCAAAAACATTCAGTACTTC.

The chain has TRBV2 and TRBJ1-2, with D unclear. V gave up 6 bases and J gave up 3 bases, with 8 bases separating them. The CDR3 has 12 amino acids. Germline V gene sequence: CDR1 SNHLY, CDR2 FYNNEI. This CDR3 is CASRQDDYGYTF. CDR3 nucleotide sequence: TGTGCCAGCAGACAAGACGACTATGGCTACACCTTC.

The chain couples TRBV25-1 to TRBJ2-1; 10 bases align to TRBD2. The V gene's germline CDR1 is MGHDK and CDR2 SYGVNS. The CDR3 is 16 amino acids. V was pared by 4 bases and J by 2 bases, with 5 bases of the junction left unmatched. The CDR3, as DNA: TGTGCCAGCAGTGCCTTAGCGGGGGGACCCTACAATGAGCAGTTCTTC. Translation gives CASSALAGGPYNEQFF.

The chain has TRBV5-6 and TRBJ2-7, with 11 bases lining up with TRBD1. The CDR3 contains 14 residues. In germline, CDR1 is SGHDT, CDR2 YYEEEE. V shed 0 bases and J 6 bases; nucleotides not matched to a gene: 2. CDR3 sequence (DNA): TGTGCCAGCAGCTTGGTGGGGACAGGGGGCGAGCAGTACTTC. This translates into CASSLVGTGGEQYF.